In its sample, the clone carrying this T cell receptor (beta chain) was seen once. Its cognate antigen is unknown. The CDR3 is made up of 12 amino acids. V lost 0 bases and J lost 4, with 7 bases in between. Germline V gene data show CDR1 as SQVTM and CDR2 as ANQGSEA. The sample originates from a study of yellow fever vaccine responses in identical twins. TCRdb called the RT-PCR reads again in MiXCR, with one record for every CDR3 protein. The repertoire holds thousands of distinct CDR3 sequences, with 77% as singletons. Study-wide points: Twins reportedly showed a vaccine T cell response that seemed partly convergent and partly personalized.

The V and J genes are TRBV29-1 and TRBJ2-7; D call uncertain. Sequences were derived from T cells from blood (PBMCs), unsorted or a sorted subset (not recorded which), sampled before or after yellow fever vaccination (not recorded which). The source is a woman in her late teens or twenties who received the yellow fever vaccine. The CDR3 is CSVEDLQYEQYF. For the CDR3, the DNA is TGCAGCGTTGAAGATCTCCAGTACGAGCAGTACTTC.